This TCR beta chain was obtained from a study of T cells after somatic rescue of genetic block. Deletions cut 5 bases from V and 0 bases from J, with 14 bases between. The CDR3 is made up of 16 amino acids. Per germline, CDR1 GTSNPN and CDR2 SVGIG (reference sequence). Only in-frame clones appear in the TCRdb table, and some are missing; sequencing was by immunoSEQ multiplex PCR. The sample holds about 14,000 clones, roughly 70% seen once. This clone occurred many times. This receptor was obtained from a man between 18 and 35 years old. The sequencing sample was made of peripheral blood mononuclear cells (PBMCs). The chain links TRBV30 to TRBJ1-6; no clear D gene. The CDR3, as DNA: TGTGCCTGGGAGCCGTTAGGGAGCTCCTATAATTCACCCCTCCACTTT. The encoded protein is CAWEPLGSSYNSPLHF.